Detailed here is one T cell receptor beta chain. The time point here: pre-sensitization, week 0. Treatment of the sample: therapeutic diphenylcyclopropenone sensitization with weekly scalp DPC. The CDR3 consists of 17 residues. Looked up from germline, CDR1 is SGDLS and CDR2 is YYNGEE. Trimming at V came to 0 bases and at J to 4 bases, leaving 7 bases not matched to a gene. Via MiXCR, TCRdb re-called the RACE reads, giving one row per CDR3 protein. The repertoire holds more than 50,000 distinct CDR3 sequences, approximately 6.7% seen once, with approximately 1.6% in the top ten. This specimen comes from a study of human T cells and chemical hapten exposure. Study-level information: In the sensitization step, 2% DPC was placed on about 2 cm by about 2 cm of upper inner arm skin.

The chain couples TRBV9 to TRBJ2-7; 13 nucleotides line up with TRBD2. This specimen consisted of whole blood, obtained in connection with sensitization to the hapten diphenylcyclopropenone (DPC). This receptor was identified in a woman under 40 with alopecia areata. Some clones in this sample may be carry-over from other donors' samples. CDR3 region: CASSVGNRTSGGYEQYF. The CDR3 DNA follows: TGTGCCAGCAGCGTAGGGAATCGGACTAGCGGGGGTTACGAGCAGTACTTC.